These 29 T cell receptor beta chains came from one sample sequenced in a study of sequential checkpoint blockade in melanoma. Sequencing used immunoSEQ multiplex PCR; TCRdb keeps in-frame clones, though not all of them. Among 2,000 to 2,500 clones listed, roughly 24% were seen once. As to treatment: randomized to nivolumab then ipilimumab (arm A) or the reverse (arm B). This sample comprised tumor tissue (inferred from file names), obtained from a patient given nivolumab and ipilimumab in sequence. These receptors were taken from a human donor with melanoma.

This clone is medium-sized within its sample. This chain links TRBV11-3 with TRBJ2-3, with D possibly being TRBD2 (5 bases). This CDR3 comprises 15 residues. Per germline, CDR1 SGHNT and CDR2 YENEEA. V was pared by 5 bases and J by 3 bases, with 15 bases between. The CDR3 DNA reads as TGTGCCAGCAGCCCAGGAGGCGGCCCAACAGATACGCAGTATTTT. This sequence encodes CASSPGGGPTDTQYF. The entire variable domain, with the rest obtained from reference TRBV11-3 and TRBJ2-3, is as follows: EAGVVQSPRYKIIEKKQPVAFWCNPISGHNTLYWYLQNLGQGPELLIRYENEEAVDDSQLPKDRFSAERLKGVDSTLKIQPAELGDSAVYLCASSPGGGPTDTQYFGPGTRLTVL.

This clone is classed as medium-sized. The CDR3 coding sequence is TGTGCCAGCAGCAGCGACAGGGCAGGAGGAGTGCAGTACTTC. Amino acid sequence: CASSSDRAGGVQYF. V gene TRBV11-3 combines with J gene TRBJ2-7; 7 nucleotides agree with TRBD1. V shed 5 bases, J shed 9 bases, and the junction held 13 bases outside the gene matches. Per the germline V gene, CDR1 is SGHNT and CDR2 is YENEEA. This CDR3 region has 14 residues.

This clone was counted a few times. V is TRBV6-8 and J is TRBJ1-2; 8 bases map to TRBD1. The CDR3 extends over 15 amino acids. Trimming took 5 bases from V and 4 from J; bases not matched to a gene: 9. The germline gives CDR1 MNHGY, CDR2 SAAAGT. CDR3 in DNA: TGTGCCAGCAGTGCAGGGGGCCCGGCCCTCTATGGCTACACCTTC. This gives the protein CASSAGGPALYGYTF.

Judged by abundance, this clone is medium-sized. The rearrangement links TRBV9 to TRBJ1-4; the D gene is possibly TRBD1 (5 bases). Per the germline V gene, CDR1 is SGDLS and CDR2 is YYNGEE. Trimming left V 0 bases short and J 8 bases short, with 14 bases between. CDR3 length: 15 amino acids. The CDR3 here is CASSVAQGSQEKLFF. CDR3 nucleotide sequence: TGTGCCAGCAGCGTAGCTCAGGGTTCGCAGGAAAAACTGTTTTTT.

This clone was counted a few times. The chain links TRBV28 to TRBJ1-2; TRBD1 agrees at 8 bases. The CDR3 runs to 15 residues. V shed 3 bases, J shed 2 bases, and the junction held 5 bases outside the gene matches. The germline V gene encodes CDR1 MDHEN and CDR2 SYDVKM. The DNA for the CDR3 is TGTGCCAGCAGTTTCCCGACAGGGGCGAACTATGGCTACACCTTC. It specifies CASSFPTGANYGYTF.

This clone is termed medium-sized (0.01 to 0.1%). This chain uses TRBV6-8 with TRBJ1-2; D not certain. The CDR3 is 14 amino acids. The germline V gene has CDR1 MNHGY and CDR2 SAAAGT. The ends were cut back, 0 bases at V and 4 bases at J, with 9 bases in the middle. This chain's CDR3 is CASSYSTATYGYTF. As DNA, the CDR3 is TGTGCCAGCAGTTACTCTACAGCTACCTATGGCTACACCTTC.

In this sample, this clone is medium-sized (0.01 to 0.1%). The J gene is TRBJ1-1, the V gene TRBV9; D is uncertain. The germline V and J ends were trimmed by 0 bases and 0 bases, with 6 bases remaining between them. CDR3 length: 14 residues. Per germline, CDR1 SGDLS and CDR2 YYNGEE. As DNA, the CDR3 is TGTGCCAGCAGCGTAGGGGATTTGAACACTGAAGCTTTCTTT. It specifies CASSVGDLNTEAFF.

This clone was detected only once. This chain joins TRBV25-1 and TRBJ1-5; D is undetermined. This CDR3 is 12 amino acids long. The V gene lost 3 bases and the J gene lost 4 bases, with 4 bases spanning the gap. Germline V gives CDR1 MGHDK, CDR2 SYGVNS. The CDR3 DNA sequence: TGTGCCAGCAGTGAGGGGAATCAGCCCCAGCATTTT. This gives the protein CASSEGNQPQHF.

The chain links TRBV19 to TRBJ2-1; no definite D call. The CDR3 is 11 amino acids. V shed 5 bases and J shed 9 bases, with 8 bases lying between them. Germline V gives CDR1 LNHDA, CDR2 SQIVND (reference sequence). The DNA for the CDR3 is TGTGCCAGTAGTTTCTCAACTGAGCAGTTCTTC. Protein sequence: CASSFSTEQFF.

This clone was seen a handful of times. The genes are TRBV18 and TRBJ2-2, with TRBD2 as a possible D gene (5 bases). The germline CDR1 and CDR2 sequences are KGHSH and LQKENI. Trimming shortened V by 0 bases and J by 4 bases, and 6 bases separated the two germline ends. This CDR3 region has 14 residues. In nucleotides, the CDR3 is TGTGCCAGCTCACCACCGAGGGCCACCGGGGAGCTGTTTTTT. Translating it yields CASSPPRATGELFF.

By share, this clone counts as medium-sized. The gene calls are TRBV11-3 and TRBJ2-1, with unresolved D. V lost 1 base to trimming and J lost 3 bases, with 7 bases between them. Germline CDR1 reads SGHNT; CDR2 reads YENEEA. The CDR3 has 14 residues. CDR3 residues: CASSLGGRYNEQFF. DNA for the CDR3: TGTGCCAGCAGCTTAGGTGGCCGCTACAATGAGCAGTTCTTC.

This clone is medium-sized within its sample. This sequence joins TRBV11-3 and TRBJ2-1, with TRBD2 identical over 8 bases. With V trimmed by 3 bases and J by 7 bases, 5 bases remained unmatched. Germline assignment: CDR1 SGHNT and CDR2 YENEEA. The CDR3 sequence is 14 residues long. The CDR3 nucleotides are TGTGCCAGCAGCTTCGCGGGAGGAGGGAATGAGCAGTTCTTC. The encoded protein is CASSFAGGGNEQFF.

The rearrangement uses TRBV5-1 and TRBJ2-2; D is undetermined. V lost 5 bases, J lost 5 bases, and 13 bases lay in between. From germline, CDR1 is SGHRS and CDR2 YFSETQ. This CDR3 contains 14 residues. The CDR3 nucleotides are TGCGCCAGCAGGAAAGAGGCCGCTACCGGGGAGCTGTTTTTT. It encodes CASRKEAATGELFF.

The chain carries TRBV19 and TRBJ1-5; TRBD1 matches at 10 bases. This CDR3 has 15 residues. V dropped 8 bases and J dropped 6; count of bases not matched to a gene: 10. CDR1 is LNHDA, CDR2 SQIVND, per germline (reference sequence). The CDR3 is CASQGGQGGVQPQHF. In DNA form, the CDR3 reads TGTGCCAGTCAAGGCGGACAGGGGGGGGTTCAGCCCCAGCATTTT.

The rearrangement links TRBV5-1 to TRBJ2-7, with a tentative D call TRBD2 (6 bases). The V gene's germline CDR1 is SGHRS and CDR2 YFSETQ. The CDR3 is 16 residues long. V was shortened by 3 bases and J by 2 bases, with 18 bases between the two germline ends. The CDR3, as DNA: TGCGCCAGCAGCTGGGGGGTAGGGCCCGCCACCTACGAGCAGTACTTC. Translating it yields CASSWGVGPATYEQYF.

The chain uses TRBV9 and TRBJ1-2, with D possibly being TRBD1 (6 bases). From germline, CDR1 is SGDLS and CDR2 YYNGEE. This CDR3 has 15 residues. The V and J ends lost 0 bases and 8 bases respectively, with 17 bases between them. In DNA, the CDR3 is TGTGCCAGCAGCGTAGGAGGAACCCGGGGGGGCGGCTACACCTTC. It encodes CASSVGGTRGGGYTF.

V gene TRBV14 combines with J gene TRBJ1-1, with a tentative D call TRBD1 (6 bases). Trimming took 4 bases from V and 10 from J, leaving 19 bases between them. Germline values: CDR1 SGHDN, CDR2 FVKESK. The CDR3 extends over 14 amino acids. The CDR3 loop is CASSLGGALAGAFF. DNA for the CDR3: TGTGCCAGCAGCCTGGGGGGGGCCCTGGCAGGAGCTTTCTTT.

In its sample, this clone was seen a few times. The genes are TRBV6-8 and TRBJ2-2; D is possibly TRBD1 (5 bases). Germline V CDR1 and CDR2: MNHGY, SAAAGT. This CDR3 is built from 14 residues. Trimming took 2 bases from V and 6 from J, leaving 10 bases between them. CDR3 nucleotide sequence: TGTGCCAGCAGTTACAAAAGGGGCTCCGGGGAGCTGTTTTTT. This encodes CASSYKRGSGELFF.

This chain connects TRBV19 to TRBJ1-1; tentative D call: TRBD1 (5 bases). CDR1 LNHDA and CDR2 SQIVND come from the germline V gene (reference sequence). The CDR3 spans 16 residues. Trimming removed 5 bases at V and 6 bases at J, with 22 bases between. Written as DNA, the CDR3 is TGTGCCAGTAGTGTAGGTCCGGGACCTTTTAGCTCTGAAGCTTTCTTT. Protein: CASSVGPGPFSSEAFF.

The sample holds one count of this clone. V gene TRBV5-1 combines with J gene TRBJ2-3; the match to TRBD2 covers 7 bases. Per germline, CDR1 SGHRS and CDR2 YFSETQ. The CDR3 spans 15 residues. V dropped 0 bases and J dropped 4; count of bases not matched to a gene: 5. The CDR3 DNA sequence: TGCGCCAGCAGCTTGGTAGCGGGTCCACCAGATACGCAGTATTTT. It codes for CASSLVAGPPDTQYF.

The chain carries TRBV29-1 and TRBJ1-1; 9 nucleotides line up with TRBD1. The germline gives CDR1 SQVTM, CDR2 ANQGSEA. Germline trimming cut 5 bases from V and 4 bases from J; bases unmatched to any gene: 8. This CDR3 comprises 14 residues. Here the CDR3 reads CSVPTGGRSTEAFF. CDR3 nucleotide sequence: TGCAGCGTTCCCACAGGGGGCCGAAGCACTGAAGCTTTCTTT.

This chain links TRBV19 with TRBJ2-2; D is unresolved. Per the germline V gene, CDR1 is LNHDA and CDR2 is SQIVND (reference sequence). The ends were cut back, 10 bases at V and 0 bases at J, with 18 bases in the middle. This CDR3 region has 16 residues. This CDR3 is CATTDPGRPNTGELFF. CDR3 in DNA: TGTGCCACTACCGACCCTGGGCGACCGAACACCGGGGAGCTGTTTTTT.

In its sample, this clone ranks as medium-sized (0.01 to 0.1%). This rearrangement joins TRBV6-8 to TRBJ2-7, with D perhaps TRBD1 (5 bases). The germline V gene has CDR1 MNHGY and CDR2 SAAAGT. V shed 8 bases and J shed 2 bases, with 10 bases lying between them. The CDR3 totals 12 residues. DNA for the CDR3: TGTGCCAGCGGAGCAGGGACCTACGAGCAGTACTTC. The encoded protein is CASGAGTYEQYF.

The CDR3 region is CASSPSPETQYF. CDR3 sequence (DNA): TGTGCCAGCAGCCCCTCACCCGAGACCCAGTACTTC. This chain uses TRBV14 with TRBJ2-5; D is unresolved. This CDR3 region has 12 residues. Trimming cost V 4 bases and J 5 bases, with 8 bases left between them. Germline V gene sequence: CDR1 SGHDN, CDR2 FVKESK.

This clone ranks as large (0.1 to 1%). This chain connects TRBV6-8 to TRBJ2-3; 8 nucleotides agree with TRBD1. This CDR3 is 16 amino acids long. V shed 8 bases, J shed 2 bases, and the junction held 12 bases outside the gene matches. Germline CDR1 and CDR2: MNHGY and SAAAGT. CDR3 loop: CASASNGQGPTDTQYF. The CDR3 DNA reads as TGTGCCAGCGCATCCAACGGACAGGGACCCACAGATACGCAGTATTTT.

The V gene is TRBV6-8, the J gene TRBJ1-5, with D tentatively TRBD1 (5 bases). Germline loops: CDR1 MNHGY, CDR2 SAAAGT. V was shortened by 7 bases and J by 3 bases, with 16 bases between the two germline ends. The CDR3 runs to 15 residues. CDR3 sequence (DNA): TGTGCCAGCATTTCTGGGGCGGTTCACAATCAGCCCCAGCATTTT. It is translated as CASISGAVHNQPQHF.

This chain uses TRBV19 with TRBJ1-5, with TRBD1 matching 10 bases. Germline values: CDR1 LNHDA, CDR2 SQIVND (reference sequence). This CDR3 is 15 amino acids long. J lost 5 bases, V lost 5 bases, and 6 bases had no gene match. CDR3 loop: CASSSPGQGHQPQHF. The CDR3 DNA follows: TGTGCCAGTAGTTCACCGGGACAGGGGCATCAGCCCCAGCATTTT.

This clone is labeled medium-sized (0.01 to 0.1%). This sequence joins TRBV11-3 and TRBJ2-3, with 8 bases that match TRBD1. V lost 5 bases, J lost 2 bases, and 9 bases stayed unmatched. The V gene's germline CDR1 is SGHNT and CDR2 YENEEA. The CDR3 covers 16 residues. CDR3 residues: CASSPYETGVTDTQYF. The CDR3 coding sequence is TGTGCCAGCAGCCCTTACGAGACAGGGGTCACAGATACGCAGTATTTT.

By share of the sample, this clone is medium-sized (0.01 to 0.1%). The chain has TRBV11-3 and TRBJ2-7; 10 nucleotides match TRBD2. The V and J ends lost 5 bases and 4 bases, in that order; junction bases with no gene match: 14. CDR1 SGHNT and CDR2 YENEEA come from the germline V gene. The CDR3 is made up of 17 amino acids. The CDR3 nucleotides are TGTGCCAGCAGCCCCGGGGTTGGGGCTAGCGGGAGTTACGAGCAGTACTTC. This codes for CASSPGVGASGSYEQYF.